This passage covers 4 T cell receptor beta chains from one sample sequenced in a study of radiotherapy plus CTLA-4 blockade in lung cancer. The assay was immunoSEQ multiplex PCR, and TCRdb's table has in-frame clones only and misses some. The sample holds approximately 100,000 clones, about 84% seen once. The sequences come from peripheral blood, collected from a patient treated with radiotherapy plus ipilimumab. These TCRs come from a human donor with non-small cell lung cancer that progressed on radiotherapy plus ipilimumab. Some clones in this sample may be carry-over from other donors' samples.

The CDR3 region has the DNA TGTGCCAGCAGTATTGACAGAAATTCACCCCTCCACTTT. This encodes CASSIDRNSPLHF. J is TRBJ1-6 and V is TRBV6-5; TRBD1 might be the D (5 bases). The length of the CDR3 is 13 residues. Germline values: CDR1 MNHEY, CDR2 SVGAGI. The V gene lost 5 bases and the J gene lost 7 bases, with 9 bases spanning the gap.

This chain connects TRBV5-4 to TRBJ2-7, with D perhaps matching TRBD2 (6 bases). CDR1 and CDR2 (germline): SGHNT, YYREEE (reference sequence). CDR3 length equals 16 residues. V was clipped by 6 bases and J by 3 bases, with 22 bases between them. CDR3 residues: CASTPGDPGRGYEQYF. CDR3 sequence (DNA): TGTGCCAGCACTCCGGGGGACCCTGGGCGCGGCTACGAGCAGTACTTC.

This chain uses TRBV9 with TRBJ1-5; no clear D gene. This CDR3 comprises 17 residues. The V gene lost 0 bases and the J gene lost 2 bases, with 15 bases spanning the gap. Germline CDR1 and CDR2: SGDLS and YYNGEE. CDR3 bases: TGTGCCAGCAGCGTAGAGTCACAGTCTACCGGCAATCAGCCCCAGCATTTT. This translates into CASSVESQSTGNQPQHF.

J is TRBJ1-1 and V is TRBV19, with a weak D call TRBD1 (5 bases). The CDR3 is 13 residues long. The ends were cut back, 9 bases at V and 2 bases at J, with 13 bases in the middle. The germline CDR1 and CDR2 sequences are LNHDA and SQIVND (reference sequence). CDR3 region: CASLKQANTEAFF. CDR3 nucleotides: TGTGCCAGCCTTAAACAGGCTAACACTGAAGCTTTCTTT. The full variable domain, with the rest looked up from reference TRBV19 and TRBJ1-1, is DGGITQSPKYLFRKEGQNVTLSCEQNLNHDAMYWYRQDPGQGLRLIYYSQIVNDFQKGDIAEGYSVSREKKESFPLTVTSAQKNPTAFYLCASLKQANTEAFFGQGTRLTVV.